The 12 T cell receptor beta chains in this list originate from one sample, sequenced in a study of blood T cell repertoires in COVID-19. Assay used: immunoSEQ multiplex PCR; TCRdb lists only in-frame clones, some missing. Of around 140,000 clones in the sample, approximately 90% were seen once. Sequencing was performed on PBMCs or T cells enriched from blood (not recorded which). Every receptor here comes from a man aged 50 to 59 who had recovered from COVID-19.

This clone was recorded a few times. The J gene is TRBJ1-2, the V gene TRBV2; D is possibly TRBD1 (6 bases). The CDR3 length is 16 residues. The V and J ends lost 2 bases and 4 bases respectively, with 17 bases between them. From germline, CDR1 is SNHLY and CDR2 FYNNEI. Here the CDR3 DNA reads TGTGCCAGCAGTGAACGCCGACAGGCACCGTCCTATGGCTACACCTTC. Translation gives CASSERRQAPSYGYTF.

The rearrangement uses TRBV6-2 or TRBV6-3 and TRBJ2-7; 8 bases fit TRBD1. V was pared by 5 bases and J by 0 bases, with 3 bases of the junction left unmatched. The CDR3 is 14 residues long. The germline gives CDR1 MNHEY, CDR2 SVGEGT. The chain's CDR3 is CASSTGGSSYEQYV. DNA for the CDR3: TGTGCCAGCAGTACAGGGGGGAGCTCCTACGAGCAGTACGTC.

The chain has TRBV15 and TRBJ1-1; D is ambiguous. The CDR3 is 15 residues long. Germline assignment: CDR1 LNHNV and CDR2 YYDKDF (reference sequence). With 6 bases removed from V and 4 bases from J, the gap between germline ends came to 18 bases. CDR3 sequence (DNA): TGTGCCACCAGTCAGGACTTTTTCCCGGGCACTGAAGCTTTCTTT. Translation gives CATSQDFFPGTEAFF.

This chain connects TRBV28 to TRBJ2-5; D is possibly TRBD1 (7 bases). The CDR3 has 16 amino acids. Germline V CDR1 and CDR2: MDHEN, SYDVKM. V lost 2 bases to trimming and J lost 7 bases, with 20 bases between them. The CDR3 is CASSLNPGQQGGTQYF. CDR3 DNA sequence: TGTGCCAGCAGTTTAAACCCGGGACAGCAGGGGGGGACCCAGTACTTC.

The gene calls are TRBV28 and TRBJ2-3, with TRBD2 matching over 9 bases. CDR1 MDHEN and CDR2 SYDVKM come from the germline V gene. CDR3 length equals 17 residues. J gave up 2 bases and V 5 bases, and 11 bases lay outside the gene matches. The CDR3 loop reads CASSPGRGGPFTDTQYF. CDR3 coding DNA: TGTGCCAGCAGTCCCGGGCGGGGGGGGCCCTTCACAGATACGCAGTATTTT.

The gene calls are TRBV5-4 and TRBJ2-4; a weak D match, TRBD1 (5 bases). V was shortened by 0 bases and J by 4 bases, with 5 bases between the two germline ends. CDR1 SGHNT and CDR2 YYREEE come from the germline V gene (reference sequence). The CDR3 is 13 residues long. This CDR3 is CASSLDRKNIQYF. CDR3 bases: TGTGCCAGCAGCTTGGACAGGAAAAACATTCAGTACTTC.

This clone has a single count. V and J are TRBV19 and TRBJ2-7; 13 bases map to TRBD2. The trim removed 5 bases at V and 4 bases at J, leaving 8 bases unmatched. The CDR3 has 16 amino acids. Germline V CDR1 and CDR2: LNHDA, SQIVND (reference sequence). CDR3 loop: CASSPAGTSGVYEQYF. The CDR3 nucleotides read TGTGCCAGTAGTCCCGCCGGGACTAGCGGGGTTTACGAGCAGTACTTC.

The chain links TRBV30 to TRBJ2-7; D is perhaps TRBD1 (6 bases). Germline CDR1 reads GTSNPN; CDR2 reads SVGIG (reference sequence). This CDR3 is 14 amino acids long. The ends were cut back, 2 bases at V and 5 bases at J, with 16 bases in the middle. CDR3 protein: CAWSRGSGAHEQYF. DNA of the CDR3: TGTGCCTGGAGTAGGGGATCAGGGGCCCACGAGCAGTACTTC.

CDR3: CASSLLLGQGWSPLHF. The CDR3 DNA follows: TGCGCCAGCAGCCTACTTCTGGGACAGGGTTGGTCACCCCTCCACTTT. This chain connects TRBV4-1 to TRBJ1-6, with 9 bases identical to TRBD1. Germline CDR1 is MGHRA and CDR2 is YSYEKL. The CDR3 extends over 16 amino acids. With V trimmed by 4 bases and J by 10 bases, 11 bases remained unmatched.

The chain carries TRBV7-3 and TRBJ2-2; maybe TRBD1 (6 bases). This CDR3 is 14 amino acids long. Germline CDR1 reads SGHTA; CDR2 reads FQGTGA. The V end was cut by 5 bases, the J end by 5 bases, with 12 bases between. CDR3 DNA sequence: TGTGCCAGCAGCGCATACAGGGAGACCGGGGAGCTGTTTTTT. Translation: CASSAYRETGELFF.

V gene TRBV6-5 combines with J gene TRBJ2-7; 7 nucleotides align to TRBD2. Germline lookup yields CDR1 MNHEY and CDR2 SVGAGI. The CDR3 spans 15 residues. The junction had 11 bases not matched to a gene; V was cut back by 6 bases and J by 3 bases. CDR3 nucleotide sequence: TGTGCCAGCAGCCCGTACGTTGAGCGGGACTACGAGCAGTACTTC. It encodes CASSPYVERDYEQYF.

The chain recombines TRBV2 with TRBJ2-5; the D gene is possibly TRBD1 (6 bases). V was cut by 4 bases and J by 5 bases, with 14 bases left in between. The length of the CDR3 is 14 residues. Germline V gene data show CDR1 as SNHLY and CDR2 as FYNNEI. CDR3 nucleotide sequence: TGTGCCAGCAGTGGGCTCAGGGGCTCGGAGACCCAGTACTTC. It encodes CASSGLRGSETQYF.